The 26 T cell receptor beta chains below all came from one sample that was sequenced in a study of T cells after yellow fever vaccination. TCRdb reprocessed the 5' RACE reads with MiXCR, giving one entry per CDR3 protein. The sample shows 300,000 or so distinct CDR3 sequences, roughly 8.3% of them seen only once. The source was PBMCs, collected 45 days after the first yellow fever vaccination. The receptors come from a man between 18 and 35 years old who received the YFV17D yellow fever vaccine.

This clonotype has more than one count but fewer than ten. The chain recombines TRBV6-2 or TRBV6-3 with TRBJ2-3, with 13 bases that match TRBD2. The J segment lost 4 bases and the V segment lost 4 bases, leaving 14 bases of the junction unmatched. The germline CDR1 and CDR2 sequences are MNHEY and SVGEGT. CDR3 length: 19 amino acids. CDR3 in amino acids: CASSFDRRTSGGYADTQYF. The CDR3 nucleotides are TGTGCCAGCAGTTTCGACAGAAGGACTAGCGGGGGATATGCAGATACGCAGTATTTT.

This clonotype was picked up a small number of times. J is TRBJ2-7 and V is TRBV20-1; the D gene could be TRBD1 or TRBD2 (5 bases each). The length of the CDR3 is 16 residues. CDR1 DFQATT and CDR2 SNEGSKA come from the germline V gene (reference sequence). V lost 0 bases and J lost 5, with 20 bases in between. This chain's CDR3 is CSARDTLRGLDHEQYF. The CDR3 coding sequence is TGCAGTGCTAGAGATACTCTCCGGGGCCTGGACCACGAGCAGTACTTC.

The rearrangement joins TRBV12-3 or TRBV12-4 to TRBJ2-2, with 7 nucleotides matching TRBD1. Trimming cost V 6 bases and J 4 bases; bases outside gene matches: 2. This CDR3 has 13 amino acids. CDR3 loop: CASRGDSTGELFF. CDR3 DNA: TGTGCCAGCAGGGGGGACAGCACCGGGGAGCTGTTTTTT.

There are a few counts of this clonotype. V usage is TRBV7-6 and J usage is TRBJ2-5, with 14 bases lining up with TRBD2. Unmatched junction bases numbered 7, after V lost 5 bases and J lost 2 bases. Germline CDR1 SGHVS, CDR2 FNYEAQ. The CDR3 is 17 amino acids. CDR3 loop: CASSATSGGADQETQYF. DNA for the CDR3: TGTGCCAGCAGCGCGACTAGCGGGGGGGCTGATCAAGAGACCCAGTACTTC.

The chain carries TRBV6-2 or TRBV6-3 and TRBJ1-2; maybe TRBD1 (5 bases). CDR3 size: 13 residues. The V gene lost 2 bases and the J gene lost 8 bases, with 12 bases spanning the gap. The V gene's germline CDR1 is MNHEY and CDR2 SVGEGT. In nucleotides, the CDR3 is TGTGCCAGCAGTTACGAGGGGTGGGAAGGCTACACCTTC. It codes for CASSYEGWEGYTF.

This clonotype turned up a few times. J is TRBJ2-3 and V is TRBV11-2; 14 bases align to TRBD2. Per the germline V gene, CDR1 is SGHAT and CDR2 is FQNNGV. CDR3 length: 19 residues. With 5 bases clipped from V and 1 base from J, the junction kept 11 bases outside the gene matches. For the CDR3, the DNA is TGTGCCAGCAGCCCAAGGGGGGGACTAGCGGGGGCCCGCACAGATACGCAGTATTTT. Amino acid sequence: CASSPRGGLAGARTDTQYF. Looking up the rest from reference TRBV11-2 and TRBJ2-3 gives the full variable domain: EAGVAQSPRYKIIEKRQSVAFWCNPISGHATLYWYQQILGQGPKLLIQFQNNGVVDDSQLPKDRFSAERLKGVDSTLKIQPAKLEDSAVYLCASSPRGGLAGARTDTQYFGPGTRLTVL.

This clonotype was observed a single time. This may be a read error, as it is one base from a much larger clone. DNA of the CDR3: TGCGCCAGCAGCCGACCCACGGGAGACGGGGAGACCCAGTACTTC. This encodes CASSRPTGDGETQYF. J is TRBJ2-5 and V is TRBV5-1; possible D gene TRBD2, 6 bases. The CDR3 is made up of 15 amino acids. The V gene lost 4 bases and the J gene lost 5 bases, with 18 bases spanning the gap. Germline CDR1 is SGHRS and CDR2 is YFSETQ.

This clonotype was observed a few times. The chain uses TRBV4-2 and TRBJ1-2; D is possibly TRBD1 (6 bases). Germline values: CDR1 LGHNA, CDR2 YNFKEQ. There are 14 residues in the CDR3. The germline V and J ends were trimmed by 1 base and 2 bases, with 8 bases remaining between them. The CDR3 DNA sequence: TGTGCCAGCAGCCAAGCAGGGGAGAACTATGGCTACACCTTC. This translates into CASSQAGENYGYTF.

This clonotype was detected only a few times. This chain links TRBV6-6 with TRBJ2-4; TRBD1 or TRBD2 may be the D gene (5 bases each). V lost 6 bases and J 11 bases, leaving 11 bases between the germline ends. This CDR3 has 11 residues. Germline CDR1 reads MNHNY; CDR2 reads SVGAGI (reference sequence). CDR3 DNA sequence: TGTGCCAGCAGCCACGGGACCTTTCAGTACTTC. It translates to CASSHGTFQYF.

This clonotype was counted between two and nine times. This sequence joins TRBV7-2 and TRBJ2-4, with TRBD2 identical over 10 bases. After removal of 2 bases from V and 0 bases from J, the junction contained 4 bases not matched to a gene. CDR3 size: 17 residues. Looked up from germline, CDR1 is SGHTA and CDR2 is FQGNSA. CDR3 amino acids: CASSLWLAGVAKNIQYF. The CDR3 nucleotides read TGTGCCAGCAGCTTATGGCTAGCGGGAGTAGCCAAAAACATTCAGTACTTC.

This clonotype was detected a few times. The chain employs TRBV14 and TRBJ2-3, with 10 bases fitting TRBD1. The CDR3 extends over 17 amino acids. The germline gives CDR1 SGHDN, CDR2 FVKESK. Unmatched junction bases numbered 15, after V lost 4 bases and J lost 8 bases. The CDR3 here is CASSLRTGTGDLGTQYF. The CDR3 bases are TGTGCCAGCAGCCTTAGAACCGGGACAGGGGATTTGGGTACGCAGTATTTT.

There are a few counts of this clonotype. The rearrangement uses TRBV6-5 and TRBJ2-5, with unresolved D. The CDR3 contains 13 residues. V lost 0 bases and J 5 bases, leaving 7 bases between the germline ends. Germline V gene data show CDR1 as MNHEY and CDR2 as SVGAGI. CDR3 sequence reads: CASSYSRTETQYF. The DNA for the CDR3 is TGTGCCAGCAGTTACTCGAGGACGGAGACCCAGTACTTC.

This clonotype was seen many times. The chain links TRBV4-1 to TRBJ1-5; 7 nucleotides match TRBD1. This CDR3 spans 16 amino acids. The V gene end was trimmed by 4 bases and the J gene end by 1 base; junction bases not matched to a gene: 7. Germline V CDR1 and CDR2: MGHRA, YSYEKL. The CDR3 loop reads CASSPYPGGSNQPQHF. CDR3 DNA: TGCGCCAGCAGCCCTTACCCAGGGGGGAGCAATCAGCCCCAGCATTTT.

This chain joins TRBV15 and TRBJ2-1; 10 positions match TRBD2. Per germline, CDR1 LNHNV and CDR2 YYDKDF (reference sequence). V shed 0 bases, J shed 7 bases, and the junction held 6 bases outside the gene matches. The CDR3 runs 16 residues. The CDR3 bases are TGTGCCACCAGCAGAGATGAGAGCGGGGGGGCAAATGAGCAGTTCTTC. Residues: CATSRDESGGANEQFF.

V gene TRBV4-3 combines with J gene TRBJ1-6; 7 nucleotides match TRBD1. CDR1 is LGHNA, CDR2 YSLEER, per germline. The V segment lost 3 bases and the J segment 1 base; nucleotides outside the gene matches: 3. The CDR3 is made up of 16 amino acids. CDR3 coding DNA: TGCGCCAGCAGCCATGCACAGGGGTCCTATAATTCACCCCTCCACTTT. It specifies CASSHAQGSYNSPLHF.

The chain couples TRBV19 to TRBJ1-5; a weak D match, TRBD1 (5 bases). This CDR3 has 14 residues. V was cut by 6 bases and J by 1 base, with 10 bases left in between. From germline, CDR1 is LNHDA and CDR2 SQIVND (reference sequence). DNA of the CDR3: TGTGCCAGTAGCTATGGGGCGAGCAATCAGCCCCAGCATTTT. It encodes CASSYGASNQPQHF.

This clonotype appeared a few times. The chain is built from TRBV5-1 and TRBJ2-4; D may be TRBD1 (5 bases). This CDR3 is built from 16 residues. The ends were cut back, 5 bases at V and 7 bases at J, with 22 bases in the middle. Germline CDR1 is SGHRS and CDR2 is YFSETQ. The CDR3: CASSVFLQAERNIQYF. The CDR3 DNA sequence: TGCGCCAGCAGTGTGTTCTTACAGGCCGAAAGGAACATTCAGTACTTC.

The sample holds a few counts of this clonotype. The CDR3 here is CASGLVERGSTGELFF. The DNA of the CDR3 is TGTGCTAGTGGTTTGGTAGAGCGGGGGAGCACCGGGGAGCTGTTTTTT. This sequence joins TRBV12-5 and TRBJ2-2; 8 bases are a match to TRBD2. CDR1 LGHNT and CDR2 FRNRAP come from the germline V gene. Trimming removed 0 bases from V and 4 bases from J; junction bases left unmatched: 4. The CDR3 has 16 residues.

This clonotype was observed a handful of times. This chain joins TRBV12-3 or TRBV12-4 and TRBJ2-3; D gene uncertain. This CDR3 is built from 15 residues. Trimming took 5 bases from V and 4 from J, leaving 16 bases between them. The CDR3 reads CASSPSQALPDTQYF. The DNA for the CDR3 is TGTGCCAGCAGTCCTTCCCAAGCCCTCCCAGATACGCAGTATTTT.

The chain employs TRBV29-1 and TRBJ2-5; D is perhaps TRBD2 (5 bases). V was shortened by 5 bases and J by 3 bases, with 16 bases between the two germline ends. The CDR3 totals 14 residues. Germline CDR1 is SQVTM and CDR2 is ANQGSEA. The CDR3 sequence is CSVNFIPAEETQYF. The CDR3 DNA reads as TGCAGCGTTAACTTCATACCAGCGGAAGAGACCCAGTACTTC.

In this sample, this clonotype turned up a few times. The DNA of the CDR3 is TGCAGTGCCTTCGACAGTAGCACAGATACGCAGTATTTT. Protein sequence: CSAFDSSTDTQYF. The chain employs TRBV20-1 and TRBJ2-3, with D possibly matching TRBD1 (5 bases). Germline assignment: CDR1 DFQATT and CDR2 SNEGSKA (reference sequence). V was pared by 6 bases and J by 0 bases, with 10 bases between. The CDR3 totals 13 residues.

This clonotype was detected only a few times. The V call is TRBV9, the J call TRBJ1-1; D not resolved. V was trimmed by 7 bases and J by 1 base, leaving 14 bases between them. Germline V gives CDR1 SGDLS, CDR2 YYNGEE. The CDR3 extends over 14 amino acids. The CDR3 protein is CASASASGNTEAFF. The CDR3 DNA is TGTGCCAGCGCCTCCGCTTCGGGGAACACTGAAGCTTTCTTT. Based on the CDR3 plus reference TRBV9 and TRBJ1-1, the full variable domain is DSGVTQTPKHLITATGQRVTLRCSPRSGDLSVYWYQQSLDQGLQFLIQYYNGEERAKGNILERFSAQQFPDLHSELNLSSLELGDSALYFCASASASGNTEAFFGQGTRLTVV.

This clonotype was seen a few times. The rearrangement links TRBV20-1 to TRBJ2-2; D tentatively fits TRBD1 or TRBD2 (6 bases each). CDR1 is DFQATT and CDR2 is SNEGSKA in the germline V gene (reference sequence). Trimming removed 0 bases from V and 5 bases from J, with 13 bases in between. The CDR3 length is 15 residues. The CDR3 sequence is CSARDGGRRTGELFF. The CDR3 coding sequence is TGCAGTGCTAGAGATGGGGGGCGCCGAACCGGGGAGCTGTTTTTT.

This clonotype has a handful of counts. The V and J genes are TRBV20-1 and TRBJ2-7, with 10 bases lining up with TRBD2. Trimming at V came to 0 bases and at J to 1 base, leaving 12 bases not matched to a gene. This CDR3 has 18 amino acids. CDR1 and CDR2 (germline): DFQATT, SNEGSKA (reference sequence). The CDR3: CSARDPSGGARSSYEQYF. The CDR3 region has the DNA TGCAGTGCTAGAGACCCCAGCGGGGGGGCAAGGTCGTCCTACGAGCAGTACTTC.

This clonotype was seen a handful of times. Here the CDR3 reads CATSDLRDPGELFF. The CDR3 region has the DNA TGTGCCACCAGTGATTTGAGGGATCCCGGGGAGCTGTTTTTT. The chain couples TRBV24-1 to TRBJ2-2; D remains ambiguous. The CDR3 totals 14 residues. V gave up 0 bases and J gave up 6 bases, with 7 bases separating them. Germline V gene lookup returns CDR1 KGHDR and CDR2 SFDVKD.

This chain links TRBV11-3 with TRBJ2-7; a weak D match, TRBD2 (7 bases). The CDR3 has 16 residues. Germline lookup yields CDR1 SGHNT and CDR2 YENEEA. Trimming cost V 4 bases and J 2 bases, with 18 bases left between them. The CDR3 sequence is CASSSGGGARAYEQYF. CDR3 DNA sequence: TGTGCCAGCAGCTCCGGCGGGGGCGCCAGGGCCTACGAGCAGTACTTC. Supplemented by reference TRBV11-3 and TRBJ2-7, the full variable domain reads EAGVVQSPRYKIIEKKQPVAFWCNPISGHNTLYWYLQNLGQGPELLIRYENEEAVDDSQLPKDRFSAERLKGVDSTLKIQPAELGDSAVYLCASSSGGGARAYEQYFGPGTRLTVT.